The 32 T cell receptor beta chains below come from one sample, sequenced in a study of early T cells in non-severe SARS-CoV-2 infection. TCRdb redid the calling of the 5' RACE reads with MiXCR, one entry per CDR3 protein. The sample includes some 30,000 distinct CDR3 sequences, approximately 4.3% of them seen just once. The source material was whole blood. These receptors came from an adult who was a healthcare worker with PCR-confirmed SARS-CoV-2 infection or an uninfected control (not recorded which).

The rearrangement joins TRBV21-1 to TRBJ1-5. TRBV21-1 is labeled a pseudogene. This CDR3 has 12 residues. DNA for the CDR3: TGTGCCAGCAGCAGGGGCAATCAGCCCCAGCATTTT. Its protein product is CASSRGNQPQHF.

This clonotype was recorded many times. V and J are TRBV20-1 and TRBJ2-5, with 7 bases aligning to TRBD1. Germline lookup yields CDR1 DFQATT and CDR2 SNEGSKA (reference sequence). CDR3 size: 14 residues. Unmatched junction bases numbered 8, after V lost 3 bases and J lost 4 bases. The CDR3 is CSARDRRKGETQYF. The CDR3 DNA reads as TGCAGTGCTAGGGACAGGAGGAAAGGAGAGACCCAGTACTTC.

The genes are TRBV6-1 and TRBJ1-4, with D hard to call. The CDR3 is 18 amino acids. Trimming took 3 bases from V and 0 from J, leaving 17 bases between them. Germline CDR1 reads MNHNS; CDR2 reads SASEGT. The CDR3 DNA is TGTGCCAGCAGTGATAGGACGGGAAAAACTGCAACTAATGAAAAACTGTTTTTT. Its protein product is CASSDRTGKTATNEKLFF.

This clonotype appeared many times. A read error may account for a junction end that differs from germline. This chain uses TRBV7-7 with TRBJ2-7, with TRBD2 as a possible D gene (6 bases). The CDR3 is 14 residues long. CDR1 is SSHAT and CDR2 is FNYEAQ in the germline V gene (reference sequence). The CDR3 spells CASSLADGGYEQYF. The CDR3 nucleotides read TGTGCTAGCAGCTTAGCGGACGGAGGGTACGAGCAGTACTTC.

At least ten counts were recorded for this clonotype. The chain combines TRBV29-1 with TRBJ2-7; D not resolved. The CDR3 contains 13 residues. CDR1 and CDR2 (germline): SQVTM, ANQGSEA. V gave up 7 bases and J gave up 2 bases, with 15 bases separating them. The CDR3 region is CSARAGRTYEQYF. CDR3 coding DNA: TGCAGCGCCCGGGCAGGCCGGACCTACGAGCAGTACTTC.

This clonotype was recorded many times. The chain combines TRBV7-9 with TRBJ1-5, with TRBD1 identical over 8 bases. The V and J ends lost 0 bases and 4 bases, in that order; junction bases with no gene match: 5. In germline, CDR1 is SEHNR, CDR2 FQNEAQ (reference sequence). This CDR3 has 16 residues. This CDR3 reads CASSLATGAENQPQHF. CDR3 bases: TGTGCCAGCAGCTTAGCGACAGGGGCGGAAAATCAGCCCCAGCATTTT.

Turning to this clonotype: A much larger clonotype is one base distant, so this may be a read error. The chain links TRBV6-4 to TRBJ2-1; 14 bases match TRBD2. The CDR3 contains 14 residues. Per the germline V gene, CDR1 is MRHNA and CDR2 is SNTAGT. The CDR3 nucleotides read TGTGTCAGCAGTGGGACTAGCGGGAGCAATGAGCAGTTCTTC. Translating it yields CVSSGTSGSNEQFF.

A word on this clonotype: A much larger clone differs from this one at a single base, so this may be a read error. V is TRBV10-3 and J is TRBJ2-1; D possibly corresponds to TRBD1 (6 bases). The CDR3 spans 14 residues. Germline assignment: CDR1 ENHRY and CDR2 SYGVKD. V lost 4 bases and J lost 6, with 13 bases in between. CDR3 region: CAISVRVGGNEQFF. The CDR3 DNA is TGTGCCATCAGTGTGAGGGTAGGGGGCAATGAGCAGTTCTTC.

This clonotype was counted at least ten times. The genes are TRBV5-1 and TRBJ2-1; TRBD2 might be the D (6 bases). The germline CDR1 and CDR2 sequences are SGHRS and YFSETQ. This CDR3 has 14 residues. V was cut by 4 bases and J by 8 bases, with 16 bases left in between. The CDR3 nucleotides read TGCGCCAGCAGCGCCCAACTAGTAGCGGATGAGCAGTTCTTC. Translation: CASSAQLVADEQFF.

This clonotype showed up just a few times. The V call is TRBV11-2, the J call TRBJ2-2; D gene unclear. With 2 bases removed from V and 1 base from J, the gap between germline ends came to 8 bases. CDR1 is SGHAT, CDR2 FQNNGV, per germline. The CDR3 contains 15 residues. The CDR3 nucleotides are TGTGCCAGCAGCTTATGGGTAGGGAACACCGGGGAGCTGTTTTTT. As protein: CASSLWVGNTGELFF.

At least ten counts were recorded for this clonotype. J is TRBJ1-1 and V is TRBV10-1; the D is unclear. CDR1 WNHNN and CDR2 SYGVQD come from the germline V gene (reference sequence). Trimming left V 3 bases short and J 2 bases short, with 7 bases between. The CDR3 sequence is 13 residues long. The CDR3 bases are TGCGCCAGCAGTGATTCTCCAAACACTGAAGCTTTCTTT. This gives the protein CASSDSPNTEAFF.

Many counts were recorded for this clonotype. The chain employs TRBV11-3 and TRBJ2-3; TRBD2 might be the D (5 bases). Germline lookup yields CDR1 SGHNT and CDR2 YENEEA. The CDR3 spans 16 residues. V shed 1 base and J shed 3 bases, with 14 bases lying between them. The CDR3 DNA reads as TGTGCCAGCAGCTTAGGTGTTGCGGGTAAGACAGATACGCAGTATTTT. It is translated as CASSLGVAGKTDTQYF. The variable domain in full, with the rest retrieved from reference TRBV11-3 and TRBJ2-3, is EAGVVQSPRYKIIEKKQPVAFWCNPISGHNTLYWYLQNLGQGPELLIRYENEEAVDDSQLPKDRFSAERLKGVDSTLKIQPAELGDSAVYLCASSLGVAGKTDTQYFGPGTRLTVL.

The chain recombines TRBV20-1 with TRBJ2-3; 8 positions match TRBD2. Trimming took 5 bases from V and 0 from J; bases not matched to a gene: 13. The CDR3 is 17 amino acids. Germline V gene sequence: CDR1 DFQATT, CDR2 SNEGSKA (reference sequence). The CDR3 nucleotides are TGCAGTGCTGATTCAGCCAGCGGGGGTTGGAGCACAGATACGCAGTATTTT. Its protein product is CSADSASGGWSTDTQYF.

Ten or more counts support this clonotype. The V call is TRBV20-1, the J call TRBJ1-1; 7 nucleotides match TRBD1. The CDR3 contains 13 residues. Trimming cost V 6 bases and J 6 bases; bases outside gene matches: 10. The germline CDR1 and CDR2 sequences are DFQATT and SNEGSKA (reference sequence). CDR3 protein: CSAPKGANAEAFF. CDR3 in DNA: TGCAGTGCGCCGAAGGGGGCTAACGCTGAAGCTTTCTTT.

In its sample, this clonotype was seen a few times. The rearrangement uses TRBV11-2 and TRBJ1-2; a possible D gene is TRBD1 (6 bases). The V end lost 5 bases, the J end lost 4 bases, and 11 bases lay between the germline ends. In germline, CDR1 is SGHAT, CDR2 FQNNGV. CDR3 length: 13 residues. CDR3 bases: TGTGCCAGCAGCCAAGGGACAAGCTATGGCTACACCTTC. Its protein is CASSQGTSYGYTF. The whole variable domain, filled in from reference TRBV11-2 and TRBJ1-2, reads EAGVAQSPRYKIIEKRQSVAFWCNPISGHATLYWYQQILGQGPKLLIQFQNNGVVDDSQLPKDRFSAERLKGVDSTLKIQPAKLEDSAVYLCASSQGTSYGYTFGSGTRLTVV.

This clonotype appeared many times. The chain couples TRBV4-1 to TRBJ2-5; 8 nucleotides agree with TRBD2. CDR3 length: 16 residues. Germline CDR1 reads MGHRA; CDR2 reads YSYEKL. The ends lost 0 bases at V and 4 bases at J; junction bases unmatched: 7. The CDR3 region has the DNA TGCGCCAGCAGCCAAGATTTGGCGGGAGGAGGAGAGACCCAGTACTTC. This gives the protein CASSQDLAGGGETQYF.

The rearrangement uses TRBV7-2 and TRBJ2-1, with D unclear. V lost 1 base and J 0 bases, leaving 7 bases between the germline ends. Germline V gives CDR1 SGHTA, CDR2 FQGNSA. The CDR3 consists of 15 residues. The CDR3 DNA reads as TGTGCCAGCAGCTTAGAATGGAACTCCTACAATGAGCAGTTCTTC. This gives the protein CASSLEWNSYNEQFF.

This clonotype showed up just a few times. The chain recombines TRBV20-1 with TRBJ2-2; TRBD2 is a possible D gene (5 bases). This CDR3 comprises 14 residues. From germline, CDR1 is DFQATT and CDR2 SNEGSKA (reference sequence). The V end was cut by 6 bases, the J end by 4 bases, with 15 bases between. CDR3 in DNA: TGCAGTGCCTCCGCGCTAGCCTTCACCGGGGAGCTGTTTTTT. Translated: CSASALAFTGELFF.

This clonotype turned up a few times. The rearrangement uses TRBV11-2 and TRBJ2-7; maybe TRBD1 (6 bases). The CDR3 sequence is 15 residues long. V gave up 0 bases and J gave up 3 bases, with 12 bases separating them. Germline V lookup: CDR1 SGHAT, CDR2 FQNNGV. The CDR3 sequence: CASSLEGDNVYEQYF. DNA for the CDR3: TGTGCCAGCAGCTTAGAGGGGGACAACGTCTACGAGCAGTACTTC.

This clonotype was detected ten times or more. This rearrangement joins TRBV20-1 to TRBJ2-2; TRBD2 is a possible D gene (6 bases). Germline assignment: CDR1 DFQATT and CDR2 SNEGSKA (reference sequence). V lost 6 bases, J lost 2 bases, and 13 bases lay in between. This CDR3 region has 14 residues. The CDR3 loop reads CSASPSDNTGELFF. The CDR3 DNA reads as TGCAGTGCCTCACCTAGCGATAACACCGGGGAGCTGTTTTTT.

This clonotype showed up many times. The chain links TRBV18 to TRBJ2-7, with 7 bases lining up with TRBD1. Germline loops: CDR1 KGHSH, CDR2 LQKENI. CDR3 length equals 15 residues. The ends lost 0 bases at V and 2 bases at J; junction bases unmatched: 4. The CDR3 DNA reads TGTGCCAGCTCACCACCGGGGACAGCGACCTACGAGCAGTACTTC. It is translated as CASSPPGTATYEQYF.

In its sample, this clonotype was seen many times. This rearrangement joins TRBV5-4 to TRBJ2-3; no firm D call. Trimming took off 4 bases at V and 0 bases at J, with 15 bases between the two ends. Germline loops: CDR1 SGHNT, CDR2 YYREEE (reference sequence). The CDR3 extends over 16 amino acids. The CDR3: CASSPSQRTSTDTQYF. CDR3 nucleotide sequence: TGTGCCAGCAGCCCCAGCCAGCGTACTAGCACAGATACGCAGTATTTT. Supplemented by reference TRBV5-4 and TRBJ2-3, the full variable domain reads ETGVTQSPTHLIKTRGQQVTLRCSSQSGHNTVSWYQQALGQGPQFIFQYYREEENGRGNFPPRFSGLQFPNYSSELNVNALELDDSALYLCASSPSQRTSTDTQYFGPGTRLTVL.

This clonotype was detected many times. V usage is TRBV10-3 and J usage is TRBJ1-1; D is unclear. This CDR3 has 13 amino acids. V dropped 0 bases and J dropped 3 bases, with 5 bases sitting between them. Per germline, CDR1 ENHRY and CDR2 SYGVKD. The CDR3 region is CAISESADTEAFF. CDR3 coding DNA: TGTGCCATCAGTGAGTCGGCAGACACTGAAGCTTTCTTT.

In its sample, this clonotype was seen a few times. The rearrangement uses TRBV5-1 and TRBJ2-3, with 8 bases identical to TRBD1. The V segment lost 4 bases and the J segment 0 bases; nucleotides outside the gene matches: 4. CDR3 length: 15 residues. CDR1 is SGHRS and CDR2 is YFSETQ in the germline V gene. CDR3 nucleotide sequence: TGCGCCAGCAGCGCGGACAGGGCTAGCACAGATACGCAGTATTTT. This sequence encodes CASSADRASTDTQYF.

V and J are TRBV2 and TRBJ2-7; D is unresolved. CDR1 is SNHLY and CDR2 is FYNNEI in the germline V gene. V gave up 10 bases and J gave up 12 bases, with 16 bases separating them. The CDR3 runs 10 residues. CDR3 region: CATSDLLGYF. DNA of the CDR3: TGTGCCACCTCGGACCTTTTGGGGTACTTC.

This clonotype was counted only a few times. The CDR3 DNA reads TGTGCCAGCAGCTTAGACCAGGGGTGGTTGGAGACCCAGTACTTC. Residues: CASSLDQGWLETQYF. The rearrangement uses TRBV11-2 and TRBJ2-5; D possibly corresponds to TRBD1 (6 bases). Germline CDR1 reads SGHAT; CDR2 reads FQNNGV. The germline V and J ends were trimmed by 0 bases and 5 bases, with 13 bases remaining between them. CDR3 length: 15 amino acids. The full variable domain, rest sourced from reference TRBV11-2 and TRBJ2-5, is EAGVAQSPRYKIIEKRQSVAFWCNPISGHATLYWYQQILGQGPKLLIQFQNNGVVDDSQLPKDRFSAERLKGVDSTLKIQPAKLEDSAVYLCASSLDQGWLETQYFGPGTRLLVL.

This clonotype was seen repeatedly, ten times or more. The chain couples TRBV7-8 to TRBJ2-4; D possibly corresponds to TRBD2 (5 bases). The ends were cut back, 1 base at V and 0 bases at J, with 13 bases in the middle. The germline CDR1 and CDR2 sequences are SGHVS and FQNEAQ. This CDR3 is built from 17 residues. As DNA, the CDR3 is TGTGCCAGCAGCTTAGTATCGAGGGTTCAAGCCAAAAACATTCAGTACTTC. This codes for CASSLVSRVQAKNIQYF.

The V gene is TRBV11-2, the J gene TRBJ2-5; 8 bases fit TRBD1. From germline, CDR1 is SGHAT and CDR2 FQNNGV. This CDR3 comprises 14 residues. Trimming took 5 bases from V and 2 from J; bases not matched to a gene: 4. The CDR3: CASSDHRGQETQYF. CDR3 nucleotides: TGTGCCAGCAGCGACCACAGGGGGCAAGAGACCCAGTACTTC.

This clonotype was counted between two and nine times. The chain combines TRBV5-1 with TRBJ2-2; no definite D call. Germline values: CDR1 SGHRS, CDR2 YFSETQ. V was cut by 0 bases and J by 2 bases, with 8 bases left in between. This CDR3 comprises 15 residues. The CDR3 DNA reads as TGCGCCAGCAGCTTGGGACAATTTAACACCGGGGAGCTGTTTTTT. The encoded protein is CASSLGQFNTGELFF.

DNA of the CDR3: TGTGCCAGCACGGCAGACTCGAACACCGGGGAGCTGTTTTTT. Translating gives CASTADSNTGELFF. This rearrangement joins TRBV21-1 to TRBJ2-2. TRBV21-1 is an annotated pseudogene. CDR3 length equals 14 residues.

This clonotype was seen a few times. This chain connects TRBV6-4 to TRBJ2-3; weak D call: TRBD2 (6 bases). There are 16 residues in the CDR3. CDR1 and CDR2 (germline): MRHNA, SNTAGT. Trimming stripped 0 bases from V and 4 bases from J, with 14 bases between. The CDR3 reads CASSDSLGTGSDTQYF. The CDR3 nucleotides read TGTGCCAGCAGTGACTCGCTGGGGACTGGCTCAGATACGCAGTATTTT.

This clonotype was recorded many times. This chain connects TRBV10-3 to TRBJ2-1, with TRBD2 matching 12 bases. V was clipped by 4 bases and J by 8 bases; unmatched bases: 9. The CDR3 has 16 residues. Germline assignment: CDR1 ENHRY and CDR2 SYGVKD. CDR3 residues: CAISGKLAGGSDEQFF. The CDR3 DNA follows: TGTGCCATCAGTGGGAAACTAGCGGGAGGTTCTGATGAGCAGTTCTTC.